Listed here are 7 T cell receptor beta chains from one sample, sequenced in a study of T-cell memory formation after mild COVID-19. MiXCR, applied by TCRdb to the 5' RACE reads, yields one record per CDR3 protein. The data contain some 320,000 distinct CDR3 sequences, 13% to 15% of them singletons. Material for sequencing was PBMCs or a T cell subset sorted from them (not recorded which). The receptors shown here come from a man aged 18 to 30 who had mild COVID-19 (a few samples of this study predate the infection). Cell type and time point are not known.

This clonotype showed up just a few times. The rearrangement uses TRBV18 and TRBJ2-7, with 9 bases fitting TRBD1. Per the germline V gene, CDR1 is KGHSH and CDR2 is LQKENI. The CDR3 contains 15 residues. V gave up 2 bases and J gave up 5 bases; unmatched junction bases: 7. The CDR3 DNA sequence: TGTGCCAGCTCACCAGGGACAGGGATCGTAAACGAGCAGTACTTC. Protein sequence: CASSPGTGIVNEQYF.

The genes are TRBV3-1 and TRBJ2-7; D unresolved. The V gene lost 4 bases and the J gene lost 3 bases, with 10 bases spanning the gap. The CDR3 covers 13 residues. Germline V lookup: CDR1 LGHDT, CDR2 YNNKEL (reference sequence). For the CDR3, the DNA is TGTGCCAGCAGCCCCGGCAGAGACTACGAGCAGTACTTC. Encoded protein: CASSPGRDYEQYF.

This clonotype was counted between two and nine times. The rearrangement joins TRBV4-3 to TRBJ2-1, with D unresolved. This CDR3 is 16 amino acids long. Germline-derived CDR1 and CDR2 are LGHNA and YSLEER. Trimming stripped 0 bases from V and 6 bases from J, with 15 bases between. The CDR3 loop reads CASSQDEKTQANEQFF. The DNA for the CDR3 is TGCGCCAGCAGCCAAGATGAGAAGACGCAAGCCAATGAGCAGTTCTTC.

This chain joins TRBV15 and TRBJ1-5; TRBD1 matches 7 bases. Trimming took 2 bases from V and 3 from J; bases not matched to a gene: 4. CDR1 and CDR2 (germline): LNHNV, YYDKDF (reference sequence). There are 15 residues in the CDR3. CDR3 sequence: CATSRLRGLNQPQHF. CDR3 sequence (DNA): TGTGCCACCAGCAGATTGAGGGGGCTCAATCAGCCCCAGCATTTT.

The V and J genes are TRBV7-9 and TRBJ1-1; D may be TRBD1 (6 bases). CDR1 and CDR2 from the germline V gene are SEHNR and FQNEAQ (reference sequence). V lost 3 bases, J lost 4 bases, and 15 bases lay in between. The CDR3 is 15 residues long. The CDR3 loop reads CASSFLGGLGTEAFF. The CDR3 DNA reads as TGTGCCAGCAGCTTTCTGGGGGGGCTGGGCACTGAAGCTTTCTTT.

J is TRBJ2-1 and V is TRBV19; no reliable D call. In germline, CDR1 is LNHDA, CDR2 SQIVND (reference sequence). The CDR3 has 14 residues. V was cut by 7 bases and J by 8 bases, with 18 bases left in between. The chain's CDR3 is CASTTSPGADEQFF. The CDR3 nucleotides read TGTGCCAGTACCACAAGTCCCGGCGCGGATGAGCAGTTCTTC.

This chain uses TRBV5-1 with TRBJ1-4; 10 bases fit TRBD1. After removal of 0 bases from V and 7 bases from J, the junction contained 3 bases not matched to a gene. CDR1 SGHRS and CDR2 YFSETQ come from the germline V gene. The CDR3 length is 15 residues. The CDR3 protein is CASSLGDRGREKLFF. Written as DNA, the CDR3 is TGCGCCAGCAGCTTGGGTGACAGGGGGCGTGAAAAACTGTTTTTT.